One and the same sample provided the 3 T cell receptor beta chains below, sequenced in a study of blood T cells in healthy people across ages. A sample-barcoded 5' primer and a J-beta primer mix were used in a second PCR of about 7 to 12 cycles. One entry per CDR3 protein results from TCRdb running MiXCR on the 5' RACE reads. The sample lists 600,000 to 850,000 distinct CDR3 sequences, roughly two fifths occurring once. Sequenced input: blood. The receptor source for this set is a woman aged 55-69 years in good health.

The chain is built from TRBV14 and TRBJ1-2; TRBD1 might be the D (6 bases). Trimming removed 4 bases from V and 4 bases from J, with 16 bases in between. There are 15 residues in the CDR3. The V gene's germline CDR1 is SGHDN and CDR2 FVKESK. The CDR3 DNA reads as TGTGCCAGCAGCCCACTCCAGGGGATCGGCTATGGCTACACCTTC. Translation: CASSPLQGIGYGYTF.

The rearrangement uses TRBV7-2 and TRBJ1-5; 7 nucleotides align to TRBD1. The ends lost 5 bases at V and 2 bases at J; junction bases unmatched: 6. The length of the CDR3 is 15 residues. Germline CDR1 and CDR2: SGHTA and FQGNSA. The CDR3 protein is CASSPRGIGNQPQHF. CDR3 nucleotides: TGTGCCAGCAGCCCCAGGGGGATAGGCAATCAGCCCCAGCATTTT.

This clonotype has just a few counts. This rearrangement joins TRBV18 to TRBJ2-2; D unresolved. V was trimmed by 5 bases and J by 1 base, leaving 5 bases between them. CDR3 length: 13 amino acids. The germline V gene has CDR1 KGHSH and CDR2 LQKENI. The CDR3 region has the DNA TGTGCCAGCTCAGACGGGAACACCGGGGAGCTGTTTTTT. Amino acids: CASSDGNTGELFF.